This TCR beta chain was sequenced during a study of T and B cells in COVID-19 patients. About the study: COVID-19 patients gave peripheral blood either during active infection or after recovery. The recovered cohort's median age was approximately 37 years, versus approximately 73 years in active infection. Regarding the study as a whole: At recovery TRB diversity and richness exceeded healthy donors, after highly clonal active COVID-19 repertoires.

BIOMED2 TRB-A/B primer pools were used in multiplex TRB PCR. Each CDR3 protein is one row after TCRdb ran MiXCR on the multiplex PCR reads. The sample contains 20,000 to 30,000 distinct CDR3 sequences, approximately 29% of which appear only once. CDR3 length: 14 residues. Trimming cost V 5 bases and J 4 bases, with 14 bases left between them. To note about this clonotype: No antigen is known for it.

TRB was amplified from about 240-490 ng of blood genomic DNA. This sequence originates from a human donor who had recovered from COVID-19. The sequenced sample consisted of blood. The gene calls are TRBV12-3 or TRBV12-4 and TRBJ1-1, with D maybe TRBD1 (6 bases). Here the CDR3 DNA reads TGTGCCAGCAGTCTACAGGGCTTGGGCACTGAAGCTTTCTTT. The encoded protein is CASSLQGLGTEAFF.